These 19 T cell receptor beta chains were sequenced from one sample in a study of blood T cell repertoires in COVID-19. The assay was immunoSEQ multiplex PCR, and TCRdb's table has in-frame clones only and misses some. The profile covers approximately 240,000 clones, with about 85% appearing a single time and 15% to 20% taken by the ten largest. The specimen was peripheral blood. These receptors all stem from a woman aged 80 or over with active or convalescent COVID-19.

CDR3 DNA: TGTGCCAGCAGTTTGGGGTCCGGGGAACAGCCCCAGCATTTT. Translating gives CASSLGSGEQPQHF. The J gene is TRBJ1-5, the V gene TRBV28; D call uncertain. Germline V lookup: CDR1 MDHEN, CDR2 SYDVKM. The CDR3 has 14 amino acids. With 3 bases removed from V and 7 bases from J, the gap between germline ends came to 13 bases.

V is TRBV2 and J is TRBJ2-5; D is perhaps TRBD2 (5 bases). Germline CDR1 and CDR2: SNHLY and FYNNEI. This CDR3 spans 15 amino acids. V gave up 6 bases and J gave up 6 bases, with 20 bases separating them. CDR3 residues: CASRRAQAPAQTQYF. As DNA, the CDR3 is TGTGCCAGCAGGAGGGCTCAAGCGCCCGCCCAGACCCAGTACTTC.

This clone was found a few times. The rearrangement joins TRBV6-2 or TRBV6-3 to TRBJ1-5, with D unresolved. V dropped 2 bases and J dropped 6 bases, with 8 bases sitting between them. The germline gives CDR1 MNHEY, CDR2 SVGEGT. The CDR3 runs 13 residues. The DNA for the CDR3 is TGTGCCAGCAGTTACGCCCGAGGTCAGCCCCAGCATTTT. Translating gives CASSYARGQPQHF.

The V and J genes are TRBV11-2 and TRBJ1-1, with TRBD1 as a possible D gene (6 bases). Germline V gives CDR1 SGHAT, CDR2 FQNNGV. The V end was cut by 5 bases, the J end by 11 bases, with 21 bases between. The CDR3 spans 14 residues. Written as DNA, the CDR3 is TGTGCCAGCAGCCCCCGGACAGCGCTCCTGGGGGCTTTCTTT. Translating it yields CASSPRTALLGAFF.

The J gene is TRBJ2-5, the V gene TRBV5-1; 7 nucleotides align to TRBD1. The germline CDR1 and CDR2 sequences are SGHRS and YFSETQ. CDR3 length: 14 residues. V lost 2 bases, J lost 5 bases, and 6 bases stayed unmatched. This CDR3 reads CASSFQGERETQYF. CDR3 sequence (DNA): TGCGCCAGCAGCTTTCAGGGGGAACGCGAGACCCAGTACTTC.

CDR3 loop: CASSYSSRGSTFF. CDR3 bases: TGTGCCAGCAGTTACTCAAGCAGGGGCTCGACTTTCTTT. The V call is TRBV6-5, the J call TRBJ1-1, with a tentative D call TRBD1 (6 bases). This CDR3 comprises 13 residues. The V gene lost 0 bases and the J gene lost 12 bases, with 14 bases spanning the gap. CDR1 is MNHEY and CDR2 is SVGAGI in the germline V gene.

Here the CDR3 reads CSVERMTGTDLEQYF. The CDR3, as DNA: TGCAGCGTTGAAAGGATGACAGGGACTGACCTCGAGCAGTACTTC. The rearrangement links TRBV29-1 to TRBJ2-7, with D possibly matching TRBD1 (7 bases). Trimming removed 2 bases at V and 6 bases at J, with 20 bases between. CDR1 is SQVTM, CDR2 ANQGSEA, per germline. This CDR3 has 15 residues.

This clone was counted once. The chain combines TRBV7-5 with TRBJ1-2. TRBV7-5 is reported as a pseudogene. This CDR3 contains 16 residues. The CDR3 sequence: CARSLKNRPGGYGYTF. The CDR3 DNA reads TGTGCCAGAAGCCTGAAAAATAGACCGGGTGGCTATGGCTACACCTTC.

This sequence joins TRBV28 and TRBJ1-2; a possible D gene is TRBD1 (6 bases). Germline V lookup: CDR1 MDHEN, CDR2 SYDVKM. The CDR3 extends over 16 amino acids. The V gene lost 3 bases and the J gene lost 2 bases, with 16 bases spanning the gap. The CDR3: CASSLGGGGTNYGYTF. CDR3 nucleotides: TGTGCCAGCAGTTTGGGGGGCGGGGGAACGAACTATGGCTACACCTTC.

The chain combines TRBV19 with TRBJ1-3; TRBD1 matches at 8 bases. Germline CDR1 reads LNHDA; CDR2 reads SQIVND (reference sequence). The CDR3 is 15 amino acids. The J segment lost 0 bases and the V segment lost 6 bases, leaving 4 bases of the junction unmatched. DNA of the CDR3: TGTGCCAGTAGCAAAGGGACAGGCTCTGGAAACACCATATATTTT. This codes for CASSKGTGSGNTIYF. Together with reference TRBV19 and TRBJ1-3, the CDR3 gives the full variable domain: DGGITQSPKYLFRKEGQNVTLSCEQNLNHDAMYWYRQDPGQGLRLIYYSQIVNDFQKGDIAEGYSVSREKKESFPLTVTSAQKNPTAFYLCASSKGTGSGNTIYFGEGSWLTVV.

The count of this clone is one. The chain employs TRBV11-1 and TRBJ2-1, with TRBD2 as a possible D gene (6 bases). The length of the CDR3 is 16 residues. The germline V gene has CDR1 SGHAT and CDR2 FQDESV (reference sequence). The V end was cut by 0 bases, the J end by 7 bases, with 16 bases between. This CDR3 reads CASSLAWGIAGNEQFF. The CDR3 DNA reads as TGTGCCAGCAGCTTAGCGTGGGGGATCGCGGGGAATGAGCAGTTCTTC.

This clone was picked up one time. This chain connects TRBV3-1 (or the pseudogene TRBV3-2) to TRBJ2-3; TRBD1 matches 8 bases. Germline V gene lookup returns CDR1 LGHDT and CDR2 YNNKEL (reference sequence). V shed 7 bases and J 4 bases; nucleotides not matched to a gene: 4. The CDR3 sequence is 13 residues long. The CDR3 DNA is TGTGCCAGCACCCACAGGGGGGCAGATACGCAGTATTTT. Translating gives CASTHRGADTQYF.

The chain couples TRBV29-1 to TRBJ2-7; D is uncertain. The CDR3 sequence is 13 residues long. V lost 5 bases, J lost 7 bases, and 18 bases lay in between. Germline-derived CDR1 and CDR2 are SQVTM and ANQGSEA. Here the CDR3 reads CSVSGQLEEEQYF. The CDR3 DNA sequence: TGCAGCGTTTCAGGCCAGCTTGAAGAGGAGCAGTACTTC.

This clone was detected a few times. This chain links TRBV3-1 (or the pseudogene TRBV3-2) with TRBJ2-7; 14 nucleotides align to TRBD2. CDR1 LGHDT and CDR2 YNNKEL come from the germline V gene (reference sequence). Losses at the gene ends were 4 bases for V and 0 bases for J; bases not matched to a gene: 11. This CDR3 region has 19 residues. CDR3 coding DNA: TGTGCCAGCAGCCGAGCCGGACTAGCGGGGGGCCCCAGCTCCTACGAGCAGTACTTC. It is translated as CASSRAGLAGGPSSYEQYF.

The genes are TRBV3-1 (or the pseudogene TRBV3-2) and TRBJ2-7; 8 bases align to TRBD2. The V gene end was trimmed by 4 bases and the J gene end by 3 bases; junction bases not matched to a gene: 5. CDR3 length: 14 amino acids. Germline CDR1 reads LGHDT; CDR2 reads YNNKEL (reference sequence). CDR3 DNA: TGTGCCAGCAGCCCCGGACTAGCCGTCTACGAGCAGTACTTC. This encodes CASSPGLAVYEQYF.

The J gene is TRBJ2-7, the V gene TRBV28, with a possible D match to TRBD2 (6 bases). Germline V lookup: CDR1 MDHEN, CDR2 SYDVKM. The CDR3 is 15 amino acids. V dropped 6 bases and J dropped 1 base, with 16 bases sitting between them. CDR3 amino acids: CASSVPGLKSYEQYF. The CDR3 nucleotides are TGTGCCAGCAGCGTCCCGGGACTCAAATCCTACGAGCAGTACTTC.

V and J are TRBV6-5 and TRBJ1-1, with D unresolved. This CDR3 is 14 amino acids long. The germline V and J ends were trimmed by 2 bases and 0 bases, with 7 bases remaining between them. Germline CDR1 is MNHEY and CDR2 is SVGAGI. The CDR3 reads CASSYGQMNTEAFF. In DNA form, the CDR3 reads TGTGCCAGCAGTTACGGGCAGATGAACACTGAAGCTTTCTTT.

This clone was observed a few times. The rearrangement uses TRBV6-5 and TRBJ2-7; TRBD2 matches at 9 bases. Losses at the gene ends were 7 bases for V and 6 bases for J; bases not matched to a gene: 10. This CDR3 has 14 residues. From germline, CDR1 is MNHEY and CDR2 SVGAGI. CDR3 sequence reads: CASKVGLASTEQYF. CDR3 DNA: TGTGCCAGCAAGGTGGGACTAGCCTCCACCGAGCAGTACTTC.

CDR3 region: CASSSGRGLAGGETQYF. The CDR3 DNA follows: TGTGCCAGCAGCTCCGGCCGGGGACTAGCGGGGGGAGAGACCCAGTACTTC. The rearrangement links TRBV7-6 to TRBJ2-5; 15 nucleotides agree with TRBD2. This CDR3 comprises 17 residues. The V gene end was trimmed by 4 bases and the J gene end by 4 bases; junction bases not matched to a gene: 7. Germline CDR1 and CDR2: SGHVS and FNYEAQ.